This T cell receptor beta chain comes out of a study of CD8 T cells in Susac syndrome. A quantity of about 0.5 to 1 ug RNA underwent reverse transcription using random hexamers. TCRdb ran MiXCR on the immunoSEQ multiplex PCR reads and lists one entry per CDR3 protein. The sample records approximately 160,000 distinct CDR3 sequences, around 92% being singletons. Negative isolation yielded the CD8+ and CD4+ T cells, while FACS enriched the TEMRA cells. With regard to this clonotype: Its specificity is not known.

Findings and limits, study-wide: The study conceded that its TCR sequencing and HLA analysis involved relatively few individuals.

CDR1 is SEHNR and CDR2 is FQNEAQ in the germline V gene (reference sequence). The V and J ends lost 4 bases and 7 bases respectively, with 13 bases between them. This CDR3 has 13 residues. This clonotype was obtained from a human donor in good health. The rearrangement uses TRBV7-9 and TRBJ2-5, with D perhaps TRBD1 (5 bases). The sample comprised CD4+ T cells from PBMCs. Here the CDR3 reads CASSSRARGTQYF. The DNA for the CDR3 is TGTGCCAGCAGCTCCCGCGCTAGGGGGACCCAGTACTTC.